A selection of T cell receptor beta chains follows, all from one sample in a study of T cell repertoires in cytomegalovirus infection. A single record per CDR3 protein comes from TCRdb applying MiXCR to the reads. The table has about 130,000 distinct CDR3 sequences, roughly 9% seen once. The sequencing input was PBMCs. These receptors were taken from a human donor in good health (CMV status not recorded). Some clones in this sample may be carry-over from other donors' samples. The CDR3 runs from the conserved cysteine through the conserved F or W. The order of the fields is clone size, V gene, J gene, D gene, CDR3 DNA, CDR3 protein. A D gene is named only where the DNA matches it firmly. The size entry is marked missing in some rows and otherwise reads once, few, many or a size class.

size: many
V: TRBV12-3/TRBV12-4
J: TRBJ1-6
D: -
DNA: TGTGCCAGCAGTTTAGTGGACCGGTCACCCCTCCACTTT
CDR3: CASSLVDRSPLHF

size: many
V: TRBV12-3/TRBV12-4
J: TRBJ2-3
D: -
DNA: TGTGCCAGCAGTCACATCTTGGGTACGGTCCAGGGTACGCAGTATTTT
CDR3: CASSHILGTVQGTQYF

size: many
V: TRBV27
J: TRBJ2-2
D: -
DNA: TGTGCCAGCAGTTTTTGGGGGACAAACACCGGGGAGCTGTTTTTT
CDR3: CASSFWGTNTGELFF

size: many
V: TRBV27
J: TRBJ2-7
D: -
DNA: TGTGCCAGCAGTTCCAACAGGGAACTCTACGAGCAGTACTTC
CDR3: CASSSNRELYEQYF

size: few
V: TRBV5-1
J: TRBJ1-2
D: -
DNA: TGCGCCAGCAGCCTCCGCGGGGGAGGGAACTATGGCTACACCTTC
CDR3: CASSLRGGGNYGYTF

size: few
V: TRBV20-1
J: TRBJ2-1
D: -
DNA: TGCAGTAGCTTGGGGGGGGCAGGTGAGCAGTTCTTC
CDR3: CSSLGGAGEQFF

size: many
V: TRBV7-9
J: TRBJ1-6
D: -
DNA: TGTGCCAGCAGCACCCATGGGGGACCCCTCCACTTT
CDR3: CASSTHGGPLHF

size: many
V: TRBV7-2
J: TRBJ1-5
D: -
DNA: TGTGCCAGCAGCTTAGACGGACGGGGTGGTCAGCCCCAGCATTTT
CDR3: CASSLDGRGGQPQHF

size: -
V: TRBV3-1
J: TRBJ1-5
D: -
DNA: TGTGCCAGCAGCCGCAACACAAATCAGCCCCAGCATTTT
CDR3: CASSRNTNQPQHF

size: few
V: TRBV12-3/TRBV12-4
J: TRBJ2-1
D: TRBD2
DNA: TGTGCCAGCAGTTCTACTAGCGGGGGGGTTAATGAGCAGTTCTTC
CDR3: CASSSTSGGVNEQFF

size: -
V: TRBV19
J: TRBJ2-7
D: -
DNA: TGTGCCAGTAGCATAAACAGGGGAGGAACCTACGAGCAGTACTTC
CDR3: CASSINRGGTYEQYF

size: -
V: TRBV28
J: TRBJ1-2
D: -
DNA: TGTGCCAGCAGTAACAGGGACCTCTATGGCTACACCTTC
CDR3: CASSNRDLYGYTF

size: many
V: TRBV7-2
J: TRBJ2-6
D: -
DNA: TGTGCCAGCAGCCCCTCCGCCTCGGGGCCCGGGGCCAACGTCCTGACTTTC
CDR3: CASSPSASGPGANVLTF

size: many
V: TRBV28
J: TRBJ1-2
D: TRBD1
DNA: TGTGCCAGCAGTTTAGTAGGGGGCTACTATGGCTACACCTTC
CDR3: CASSLVGGYYGYTF

size: few
V: TRBV7-3
J: TRBJ1-4
D: -
DNA: TGTGCCAGCAGCTTAATGTCCTTTCCTGAAAAACTGTTTTTT
CDR3: CASSLMSFPEKLFF

size: many
V: TRBV14
J: TRBJ1-2
D: -
DNA: TGTGCCAGCAGCCAAGATCTTTCGACGGCCTATGGCTACACCTTC
CDR3: CASSQDLSTAYGYTF

size: many
V: TRBV28
J: TRBJ2-3
D: TRBD2
DNA: TGTGCCAGCACCTCTAGCGGGGGGCAAAATACGCAGTATTTT
CDR3: CASTSSGGQNTQYF

size: few
V: TRBV18
J: TRBJ2-5
D: -
DNA: TGTGCCAGCTCACATACGCGAGACAGCCAAGAGACCCAGTACTTC
CDR3: CASSHTRDSQETQYF

size: many
V: TRBV6-5
J: TRBJ2-3
D: -
DNA: TGTGCCAGCAGGCGACAAATCAGCACAGATACGCAGTATTTT
CDR3: CASRRQISTDTQYF

size: -
V: TRBV5-1
J: TRBJ1-4
D: -
DNA: TGCGCCAGCAGCCTCCTGGGGAGCGAGGGTGAAAAACTGTTTTTT
CDR3: CASSLLGSEGEKLFF

size: -
V: TRBV29-1
J: TRBJ1-1
D: TRBD1
DNA: TGCAGCGTTGAAAAGGGGACAGGGGGGAACACTGAAGCTTTCTTT
CDR3: CSVEKGTGGNTEAFF

size: many
V: TRBV7-2
J: TRBJ2-3
D: -
DNA: TGTGCCAGCAGCTTACTCCAGGAAACGCAGTATTTT
CDR3: CASSLLQETQYF

size: few
V: TRBV12-3/TRBV12-4
J: TRBJ1-2
D: TRBD1
DNA: TGTGCCAGCAGTTTAATGAAGGGGGCGGGTGGCTACACCTTC
CDR3: CASSLMKGAGGYTF

size: few
V: TRBV14
J: TRBJ2-3
D: -
DNA: TGTGCCAGCAGCCCACTTATGGGCCCAGATACGCAGTATTTT
CDR3: CASSPLMGPDTQYF

size: many
V: TRBV7-2
J: TRBJ1-2
D: TRBD1
DNA: TGTGCCAGCAGCGTACAGGGGGCGGGCTACACCTTC
CDR3: CASSVQGAGYTF

size: many
V: TRBV5-1
J: TRBJ2-1
D: -
DNA: TGCGCCAGCAGCTTGGCCGGAGTACCCAATGAGCAGTTCTTC
CDR3: CASSLAGVPNEQFF

size: many
V: TRBV12-3/TRBV12-4
J: TRBJ2-5
D: -
DNA: TGTGCCAGCAGTTTTGGCAGGGCAGAGACCCAGTACTTC
CDR3: CASSFGRAETQYF

size: many
V: TRBV5-1
J: TRBJ2-7
D: -
DNA: TGCGCCAGCAGATTATGGGTCACCTACGAGCAGTACTTC
CDR3: CASRLWVTYEQYF

size: -
V: TRBV29-1
J: TRBJ2-3
D: -
DNA: TGCAGCGTTAAGGGGAGCACAGATACGCAGTATTTT
CDR3: CSVKGSTDTQYF

size: few
V: TRBV2
J: TRBJ2-5
D: -
DNA: TGTGCCAGCAGTGCCGGGCCGGCGGGAGAGACCCAGTACTTC
CDR3: CASSAGPAGETQYF

size: many
V: TRBV7-2
J: TRBJ1-2
D: -
DNA: TGTGCCAGCTCCTGGGGAGGGGGCTATGGCTACACCTTC
CDR3: CASSWGGGYGYTF

size: many
V: TRBV5-4
J: TRBJ2-1
D: -
DNA: TGTGCCAGCAGCTTGAGTGGTGGCAATGAGCAGTTCTTC
CDR3: CASSLSGGNEQFF

size: -
V: TRBV5-4
J: TRBJ2-1
D: -
DNA: TGTGCCAGCAGCCGGGGACCCCAATCCTACAATGAGCAGTTCTTC
CDR3: CASSRGPQSYNEQFF

size: many
V: TRBV6-5
J: TRBJ1-1
D: -
DNA: TGTGCCAGCAGTTACGGGTCTGAAAAGGGGGCTTTCTTT
CDR3: CASSYGSEKGAFF

size: -
V: TRBV20-1
J: TRBJ1-2
D: -
DNA: TGCAGTGCTAGATCTACAGGACCTGATTCTAACTATGGCTACACCTTC
CDR3: CSARSTGPDSNYGYTF

size: -
V: TRBV6-6
J: TRBJ2-7
D: -
DNA: TGTGCCAGCAGTTTAAACAGGGACTACGAGCAGTACTTC
CDR3: CASSLNRDYEQYF

size: many
V: TRBV7-2
J: TRBJ1-1
D: -
DNA: TGTGCCAGCAGCTTAATCTCACCGAACACTGAAGCTTTCTTT
CDR3: CASSLISPNTEAFF

size: -
V: TRBV3-1
J: TRBJ2-5
D: TRBD2
DNA: TGTGCCAGCAGCCAAGGCGGGACTAGCGCTGGTCGGACCCAGTACTTC
CDR3: CASSQGGTSAGRTQYF

size: many
V: TRBV28
J: TRBJ1-1
D: -
DNA: TGTGCCAGCACAAGACCAGGACGGCCATACACTGAAGCTTTCTTT
CDR3: CASTRPGRPYTEAFF

size: -
V: TRBV2
J: TRBJ1-3
D: TRBD1
DNA: TGTGCCAGCAGTCCCCTGACAGGGACTGGAAACACCATATATTTT
CDR3: CASSPLTGTGNTIYF

size: many
V: TRBV28
J: TRBJ1-1
D: -
DNA: TGTGCCAGCAGCTCCAGGGTGAGGAACACTGAAGCTTTCTTT
CDR3: CASSSRVRNTEAFF

size: -
V: TRBV4-2
J: TRBJ1-1
D: -
DNA: TGTGCCAGCAGCCAAGAAGAACAGAACACTGAAGCTTTCTTT
CDR3: CASSQEEQNTEAFF

size: many
V: TRBV7-2
J: TRBJ1-6
D: TRBD1
DNA: TGTGCCAGCAGCTTAGACAGGGGAGATAATTCACCCCTCCACTTT
CDR3: CASSLDRGDNSPLHF

size: -
V: TRBV20-1
J: TRBJ1-4
D: -
DNA: TGCAGTGCCCAAGAGCGGATTAATGAAAAACTGTTTTTT
CDR3: CSAQERINEKLFF

size: -
V: TRBV5-1
J: TRBJ1-1
D: -
DNA: TGCGCCAGCAGCCCACGAGAGGGGGACACTGAAGCTTTCTTT
CDR3: CASSPREGDTEAFF

size: few
V: TRBV29-1
J: TRBJ1-2
D: -
DNA: TGCAGCGCTGAGGGGGGGAGAGGCTACACCTTC
CDR3: CSAEGGRGYTF

size: many
V: TRBV7-2
J: TRBJ2-6
D: -
DNA: TGTGCCAGCAGCTTACCGGGACTCACCGGGGCCAACGTCCTGACTTTC
CDR3: CASSLPGLTGANVLTF

size: many
V: TRBV27
J: TRBJ2-5
D: -
DNA: TGTGCCAGCAGCCGCGGGACCGCAGAGACCCAGTACTTC
CDR3: CASSRGTAETQYF

size: many
V: TRBV20-1
J: TRBJ1-1
D: -
DNA: TGCAGTGCTAGAGATATCGGGGGCGCCGTCACTGAAGCTTTCTTT
CDR3: CSARDIGGAVTEAFF

size: -
V: TRBV19
J: TRBJ1-5
D: -
DNA: TGTGCCAGTAGTGACACCCAACCCAATCAGCCCCAGCATTTT
CDR3: CASSDTQPNQPQHF

size: few
V: TRBV29-1
J: TRBJ2-1
D: -
DNA: TGCAGCGTTGGTAGGGGCCCTGACTCCTACAATGAGCAGTTCTTC
CDR3: CSVGRGPDSYNEQFF

size: -
V: TRBV18
J: TRBJ1-4
D: -
DNA: TGTGCCAGCTCACCGGCGGAAACGAGGGAAAAACTGTTTTTT
CDR3: CASSPAETREKLFF

size: many
V: TRBV7-8
J: TRBJ2-7
D: -
DNA: TGTGCCAGCAGCTCGGACGGGCCTTTGGACGAGCAGTACTTC
CDR3: CASSSDGPLDEQYF